A single sample gave rise to the 21 T cell receptor beta chains below, sequenced in a study of CD4+ T cells in melanoma. Here immunoSEQ multiplex PCR was the method, and the copy in TCRdb shows in-frame clones only, minus some. The table includes about 10,000 clones, less than 80% detected once. The sample was cells from a culture (not recorded whether cultured in vitro). The receptors here all came from a human donor with melanoma.

The chain joins TRBV6-1 to TRBJ2-5; 13 bases fit TRBD2. Trimming cost V 10 bases and J 7 bases; bases outside gene matches: 12. The V gene's germline CDR1 is MNHNS and CDR2 SASEGT. The CDR3 consists of 15 residues. CDR3 region: CAIRSGTSGVVTQYF. In DNA, the CDR3 is TGTGCCATACGTTCCGGGACTAGCGGGGTGGTGACCCAGTACTTC.

The chain carries TRBV30 and TRBJ1-5; TRBD1 might be the D (5 bases). Trimming took off 2 bases at V and 6 bases at J, with 17 bases between the two ends. Germline assignment: CDR1 GTSNPN and CDR2 SVGIG (reference sequence). The length of the CDR3 is 15 residues. DNA for the CDR3: TGTGCCTGGAGTATCCGGGGCAAAGGTGTTCAGCCCCAGCATTTT. Residues: CAWSIRGKGVQPQHF.

The chain links TRBV2 to TRBJ2-1, with D perhaps matching TRBD2 (6 bases). Between the trimmed V and J ends, which lost 7 bases and 0 bases, there was a span of 16 bases. The CDR3 consists of 16 residues. Germline CDR1 is SNHLY and CDR2 is FYNNEI. The CDR3 loop reads CASTLGGVSSYNEQFF. CDR3 coding DNA: TGTGCCAGCACCCTGGGCGGGGTGAGCTCCTACAATGAGCAGTTCTTC.

This clone has just one count. The chain uses TRBV4-1 and TRBJ2-5; 7 bases align to TRBD2. The CDR3 length is 18 residues. Per germline, CDR1 MGHRA and CDR2 YSYEKL. V shed 0 bases and J 0 bases; nucleotides not matched to a gene: 10. CDR3 nucleotide sequence: TGCGCCAGCAGCCAAGACCATATCCCCGGGGGGTACCAAGAGACCCAGTACTTC. Translated, it gives CASSQDHIPGGYQETQYF.

The chain links TRBV7-2 to TRBJ1-4, with 7 bases aligning to TRBD1. Germline CDR1 and CDR2: SGHTA and FQGNSA. Trimming cost V 2 bases and J 8 bases; bases outside gene matches: 8. The CDR3 contains 15 residues. DNA of the CDR3: TGTGCCAGCAGCTTATTCAGGGGGAGGAGGGAAAAACTGTTTTTT. Protein product: CASSLFRGRREKLFF.

This chain uses TRBV7-9 with TRBJ1-6; TRBD1 aligns across 10 bases. CDR1 and CDR2 (germline): SEHNR, FQNEAQ (reference sequence). V gave up 5 bases and J gave up 10 bases; unmatched junction bases: 5. CDR3 length equals 14 residues. The CDR3 loop reads CASSVRDRGSPLHF. CDR3 bases: TGTGCCAGCAGCGTCCGGGACAGGGGATCACCCCTCCACTTT.

Turning to this clone: Other DNA sequences in the same sample also yield this CDR3. This chain uses TRBV10-3 with TRBJ1-1; D is uncertain. Looked up from germline, CDR1 is ENHRY and CDR2 is SYGVKD. This CDR3 is 15 amino acids long. V was trimmed by 0 bases and J by 0 bases, leaving 8 bases between them. The CDR3 DNA reads TGTGCCATCAGTGAGTCTCAGGATTTGAACACTGAAGCTTTCTTT. This gives the protein CAISESQDLNTEAFF.

This clone occurred a few times. The chain recombines TRBV2 with TRBJ1-1, with D perhaps TRBD1 (5 bases). The CDR3 contains 15 residues. CDR1 and CDR2 (germline): SNHLY, FYNNEI. V lost 7 bases, J lost 0 bases, and 15 bases lay in between. CDR3 in DNA: TGTGCCAGCACCCTCACCGGGACCATGAACACTGAAGCTTTCTTT. It is translated as CASTLTGTMNTEAFF. The full variable domain, completed using reference TRBV2 and TRBJ1-1, is EPEVTQTPSHQVTQMGQEVILRCVPISNHLYFYWYRQILGQKVEFLVSFYNNEISEKSEIFDDQFSVERPDGSNFTLKIRSTKLEDSAMYFCASTLTGTMNTEAFFGQGTRLTVV.

V usage is TRBV7-2 and J usage is TRBJ2-1; 7 positions match TRBD2. The CDR3 is 15 residues long. CDR1 and CDR2 (germline): SGHTA, FQGNSA. V gave up 1 base and J gave up 6 bases; unmatched junction bases: 6. The CDR3, as DNA: TGTGCCAGCAGCTTAGTGCGGGGGTTGGGCAATGAGCAGTTCTTC. Protein sequence: CASSLVRGLGNEQFF.

The rearrangement joins TRBV29-1 to TRBJ1-2; D is uncertain. The V and J ends lost 7 bases and 5 bases respectively, with 17 bases between them. The CDR3 sequence is 13 residues long. Germline CDR1 and CDR2: SQVTM and ANQGSEA. The DNA for the CDR3 is TGCAGCGCCTCCGGAGCTGGATCTTATGGCTACACCTTC. Its protein product is CSASGAGSYGYTF. Combining the CDR3 with reference TRBV29-1 and TRBJ1-2 gives the whole variable domain SAVISQKPSRDICQRGTSLTIQCQVDSQVTMMFWYRQQPGQSLTLIATANQGSEATYESGFVIDKFPISRPNLTFSTLTVSNMSPEDSSIYLCSASGAGSYGYTFGSGTRLTVV.

This clone was seen only a few times. The chain is built from TRBV2 and TRBJ2-7; D ambiguous. The V gene lost 0 bases and the J gene lost 6 bases, with 9 bases spanning the gap. Per germline, CDR1 SNHLY and CDR2 FYNNEI. This CDR3 is built from 13 residues. CDR3 region: CASSEAYRSEQYF. DNA for the CDR3: TGTGCCAGCAGTGAAGCCTACCGTTCCGAGCAGTACTTC.

The rearrangement links TRBV5-1 to TRBJ1-3; a possible D gene is TRBD1 (6 bases). The V end lost 0 bases, the J end lost 1 base, and 11 bases lay between the germline ends. The CDR3 spans 16 residues. CDR1 is SGHRS and CDR2 is YFSETQ in the germline V gene. In nucleotides, the CDR3 is TGCGCCAGCAGCTTGGACCAAACAGGGTCTGGAAACACCATATATTTT. Translating gives CASSLDQTGSGNTIYF.

This sequence joins TRBV13 and TRBJ2-1; D is possibly TRBD1 (6 bases). The CDR3 runs 16 residues. The V and J ends lost 5 bases and 5 bases respectively, with 19 bases between them. CDR1 and CDR2 from the germline V gene are PRHDT and FYEKMQ (reference sequence). The CDR3 coding sequence is TGTGCCAGCAGCCGGATGTACAGGGAGTTCCACAATGAGCAGTTCTTC. Amino acid sequence: CASSRMYREFHNEQFF. The whole variable domain, remainder taken from reference TRBV13 and TRBJ2-1, is AAGVIQSPRHLIKEKRETATLKCYPIPRHDTVYWYQQGPGQDPQFLISFYEKMQSDKGSIPDRFSAQQFSDYHSELNMSSLELGDSALYFCASSRMYREFHNEQFFGPGTRLTVL.

The rearrangement links TRBV11-2 to TRBJ2-1; no reliable D call. Germline V gives CDR1 SGHAT, CDR2 FQNNGV. CDR3 size: 13 residues. Trimming cost V 2 bases and J 7 bases, with 9 bases left between them. CDR3 loop: CASSLRVKNEQFF. The CDR3 DNA reads as TGTGCCAGCAGCTTACGGGTGAAGAATGAGCAGTTCTTC.

This chain connects TRBV7-9 to TRBJ1-2; a weak D match, TRBD1 (5 bases). The CDR3 has 14 amino acids. Per the germline V gene, CDR1 is SEHNR and CDR2 is FQNEAQ (reference sequence). The V gene lost 7 bases and the J gene lost 3 bases, with 15 bases spanning the gap. The CDR3 is CASTPQVGDYGYTF. The CDR3 DNA reads TGTGCCAGCACCCCCCAGGTGGGGGACTATGGCTACACCTTC.

This chain connects TRBV5-1 to TRBJ2-4; 7 nucleotides line up with TRBD1. Germline V gives CDR1 SGHRS, CDR2 YFSETQ. The CDR3 is made up of 14 amino acids. V shed 5 bases and J 5 bases; nucleotides not matched to a gene: 7. DNA of the CDR3: TGCGCCAGCAGACAGGGGACAAGCCAAAACATTCAGTACTTC. Its protein is CASRQGTSQNIQYF.

This chain joins TRBV11-2 and TRBJ2-1; the D call may be TRBD1 or TRBD2 (5 bases each). Looked up from germline, CDR1 is SGHAT and CDR2 is FQNNGV. The CDR3 contains 15 residues. Trimming shortened V by 8 bases and J by 8 bases, and 22 bases separated the two germline ends. The CDR3 bases are TGTGCCAGCTATGGGGGTCGCCCCGGGTACGATGAGCAGTTCTTC. As protein: CASYGGRPGYDEQFF.

V is TRBV6-5 and J is TRBJ2-2, with D maybe TRBD2 (5 bases). CDR1 and CDR2 from the germline V gene are MNHEY and SVGAGI. The ends were cut back, 5 bases at V and 6 bases at J, with 10 bases in the middle. This CDR3 is 13 amino acids long. The CDR3 sequence: CASSPGISGELFF. CDR3 bases: TGTGCCAGCAGTCCCGGGATCTCCGGGGAGCTGTTTTTT.

The chain recombines TRBV19 with TRBJ1-1, with TRBD1 matching 10 bases. The V gene's germline CDR1 is LNHDA and CDR2 SQIVND (reference sequence). V dropped 8 bases and J dropped 4; count of bases not matched to a gene: 10. The CDR3 is 15 amino acids. The CDR3: CASWDPGQGPTEAFF. CDR3 coding DNA: TGTGCCAGTTGGGACCCGGGACAGGGGCCCACTGAAGCTTTCTTT.

In its sample, this clone was seen once. This sequence joins TRBV2 and TRBJ2-5; 11 bases align to TRBD2. The CDR3 totals 14 residues. Germline V gene lookup returns CDR1 SNHLY and CDR2 FYNNEI. Trimming at V came to 7 bases and at J to 5 bases, leaving 6 bases not matched to a gene. CDR3 sequence reads: CASNSGGARETQYF. The CDR3 DNA reads TGTGCCAGCAATAGCGGGGGGGCCCGGGAGACCCAGTACTTC.

This chain connects TRBV6-5 to TRBJ2-7, with D perhaps given as TRBD1 or TRBD2 (6 bases each). Trimming took 5 bases from V and 7 from J, leaving 12 bases between them. CDR1 MNHEY and CDR2 SVGAGI come from the germline V gene. CDR3 size: 12 residues. DNA of the CDR3: TGTGCCAGCAGTAGGGGGGCTTGGGAGCAGTACTTC. Translation: CASSRGAWEQYF.